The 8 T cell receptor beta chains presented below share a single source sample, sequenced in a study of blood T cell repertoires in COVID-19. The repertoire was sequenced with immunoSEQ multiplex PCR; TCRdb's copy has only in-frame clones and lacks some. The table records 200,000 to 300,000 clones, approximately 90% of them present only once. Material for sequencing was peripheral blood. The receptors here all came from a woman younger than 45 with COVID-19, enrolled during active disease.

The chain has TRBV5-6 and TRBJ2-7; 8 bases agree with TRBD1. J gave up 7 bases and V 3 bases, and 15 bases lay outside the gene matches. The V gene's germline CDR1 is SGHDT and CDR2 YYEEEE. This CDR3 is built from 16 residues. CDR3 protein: CASSSWTGPLLGEQYF. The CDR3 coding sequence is TGTGCCAGCAGCTCCTGGACAGGGCCTCTCCTCGGGGAGCAGTACTTC.

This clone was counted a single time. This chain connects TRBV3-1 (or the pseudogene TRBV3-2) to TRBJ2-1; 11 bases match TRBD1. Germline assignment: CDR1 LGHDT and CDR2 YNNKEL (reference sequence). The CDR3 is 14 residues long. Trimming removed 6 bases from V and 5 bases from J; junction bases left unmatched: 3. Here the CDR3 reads CASRDRGHHNEQFF. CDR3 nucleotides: TGTGCCAGCAGGGACAGGGGGCACCACAATGAGCAGTTCTTC.

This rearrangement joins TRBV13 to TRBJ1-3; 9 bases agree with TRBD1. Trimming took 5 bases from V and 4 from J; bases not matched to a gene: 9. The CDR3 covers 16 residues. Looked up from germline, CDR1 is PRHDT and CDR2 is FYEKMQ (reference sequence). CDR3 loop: CASSLMTGGFGNTIYF. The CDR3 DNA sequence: TGTGCCAGCAGCCTGATGACAGGGGGATTCGGAAACACCATATATTTT.

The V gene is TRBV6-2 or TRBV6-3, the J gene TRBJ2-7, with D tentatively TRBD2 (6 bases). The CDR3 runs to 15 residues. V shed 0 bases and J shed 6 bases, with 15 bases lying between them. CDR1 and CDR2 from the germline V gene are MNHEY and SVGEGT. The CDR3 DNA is TGTGCCAGCAGTTACTCTGGAACGGGAGTAGGCGAGCAGTACGTC. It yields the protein CASSYSGTGVGEQYV.

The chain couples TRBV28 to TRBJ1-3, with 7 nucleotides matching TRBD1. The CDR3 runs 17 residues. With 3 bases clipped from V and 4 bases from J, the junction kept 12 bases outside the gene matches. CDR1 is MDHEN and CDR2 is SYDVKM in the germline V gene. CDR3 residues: CASSFRRQGIDGNTIYF. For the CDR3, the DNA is TGTGCCAGCAGTTTCCGAAGACAGGGAATCGACGGAAACACCATATATTTT. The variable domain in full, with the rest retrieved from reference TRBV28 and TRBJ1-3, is DVKVTQSSRYLVKRTGEKVFLECVQDMDHENMFWYRQDPGLGLRLIYFSYDVKMKEKGDIPEGYSVSREKKERFSLILESASTNQTSMYLCASSFRRQGIDGNTIYFGEGSWLTVV.

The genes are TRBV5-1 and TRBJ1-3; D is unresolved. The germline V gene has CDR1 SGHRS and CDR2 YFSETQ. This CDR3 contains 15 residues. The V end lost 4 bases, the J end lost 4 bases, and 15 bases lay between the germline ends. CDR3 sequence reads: CASSQEFLRGNTIYF. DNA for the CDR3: TGCGCCAGCAGCCAAGAATTTTTGAGGGGAAACACCATATATTTT.

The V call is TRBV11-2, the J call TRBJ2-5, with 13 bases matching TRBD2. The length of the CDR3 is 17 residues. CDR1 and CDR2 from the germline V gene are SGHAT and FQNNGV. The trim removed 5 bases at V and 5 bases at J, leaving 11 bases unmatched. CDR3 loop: CASSPRLAGGIGETQYF. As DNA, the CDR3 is TGTGCCAGCAGCCCTAGACTAGCGGGAGGCATCGGGGAGACCCAGTACTTC.

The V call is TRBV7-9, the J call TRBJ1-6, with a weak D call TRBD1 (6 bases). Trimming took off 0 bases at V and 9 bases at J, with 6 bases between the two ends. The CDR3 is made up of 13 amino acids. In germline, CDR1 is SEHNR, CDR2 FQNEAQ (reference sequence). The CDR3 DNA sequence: TGTGCCAGCAGCTTAGCCAGGGGTTCACCCCTCCACTTT. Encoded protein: CASSLARGSPLHF.